This record covers a single T cell receptor (beta chain). Its cognate antigen has yet to be identified. Base qualities are not at hand, and no much larger clone is one base apart. The germline V gene provides CDR1 MGHRA and CDR2 YSYEKL. The V and J ends are trimmed by 0 bases and 7 bases, leaving 21 bases between them. The CDR3 spans 17 residues, from the cysteine through the phenylalanine. Of the read, only the CDR3 DNA is kept; its 51 bases are in frame from base 1. The label giving this sample's time point can be read as: about 28 days (+/-7) after the second vaccine dose. AZD1222 recipients whose second dose came at about 4 weeks and those whose second dose came at about 12 weeks were combined into one group, since spike-specific TCR depth and breadth did not differ between the two schedules. Samples from vaccinated people were obtained from the UK trials COV001 and COV002, which included a single-blind randomized controlled phase 2/3 trial of AZD1222 (ChAdOx1 nCoV-19) in healthy adults. For TCRbeta chain sequencing, PBMC samples were collected from trial participants at day 0 and at day 28 after the second dose.

This sample is drawn from a study of T cell responses to AZD1222 COVID-19 vaccine (TCRdb year 2021). The study in broad terms: TCR sequencing was performed for 230 to 250 trial participants, of whom about 200 were given two doses of AZD1222 and 26 were given two doses of MenACWY control vaccine. Enrollment into the trials was organized by age into subgroups of 18-55, 56-69 and 70-plus years, and those subgroups contained roughly 140, 27 and 60 TCR-sequenced participants, respectively.

The CDR3 regions of human TCRbeta chains were analyzed by immunosequencing. The original methods were these. Repertoire TCRs were checked for matches against a reference library of SARS-CoV-2-specific TCRs that had been generated using the MIRA antigen-specificity platform. Breadth was defined as the fraction of unique TCRs that were SARS-CoV-2-associated, and depth was defined as the fraction of total T cells that were SARS-CoV-2-associated. Using the MIRA data, every spike-specific TCR was mapped to the spike region that the TCR reacted to and assigned to either a CD4 or a CD8 class. Log10-transformed breadth and depth values were compared by one-way ANOVA with Sidak's multiple comparisons tests. In its TCRdb copy, this immuneACCESS table keeps in-frame sequences only and misses some clones. Where compared with another copy, unresolved V genes explain less than half of these, and the others have no known cause. V, J and clone size derive from that table, while D and trimming were established from the DNA sequence. In this sample the table shows more than 85,000 clones, roughly 90% of which occur a single time. The top ten hold about 17% of the sample.

What the work shows at the level of the full study, not this receptor alone: Spike-specific TCR breadth and depth rose significantly after two AZD1222 doses compared with day 0 and with MenACWY recipients. In the small 56-69-year group, the increase in depth fell short of significance, most likely because of low power. Epitopes outside the regions mutated in the B.1.351 and B.1.1.7 variants were reportedly recognized by nearly half of the unique spike-specific TCRs. Most participants were white British and females outnumbered males, and the authors suggested that clonal diversity may have been underestimated. Because no day 14 peak-response samples were available, the repertoires could be characterized only after the peak T cell response. CD4 TCRs associated with the vaccine covered the entire spike protein, and the dominant responses were in regions 160-218 and 743-854. Conclusions about previously exposed vaccinees are limited, since just five to seven AZD1222 recipients were seropositive for SARS-CoV-2 at baseline.

The rearrangement combines TRBV4-1 with TRBJ1-2; the D gene lacks a confident call. The sequence came from an adult who received the AZD1222 COVID-19 vaccine. The sample in question was peripheral blood, obtained 28 days after the second AZD1222 dose. The nucleotide sequence reads as follows: TGCGCCAGCAGCCAAGATTTCGTTATGAATCCCGGACGTGGCTACACCTTC. It translates to CASSQDFVMNPGRGYTF.